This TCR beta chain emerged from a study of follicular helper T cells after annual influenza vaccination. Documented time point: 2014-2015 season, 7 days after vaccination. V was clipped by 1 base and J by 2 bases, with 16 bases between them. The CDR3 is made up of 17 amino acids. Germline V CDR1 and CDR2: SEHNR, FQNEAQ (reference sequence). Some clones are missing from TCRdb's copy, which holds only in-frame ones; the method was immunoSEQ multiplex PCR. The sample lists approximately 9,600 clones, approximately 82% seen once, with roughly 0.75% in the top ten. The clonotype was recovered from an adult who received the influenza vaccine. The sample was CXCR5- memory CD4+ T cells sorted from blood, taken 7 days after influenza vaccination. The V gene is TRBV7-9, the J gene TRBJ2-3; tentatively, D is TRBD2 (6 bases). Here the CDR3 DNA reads TGTGCCAGCAGCTTAGGTAGCGGCTTCGGCTTCACAGATACGCAGTATTTT. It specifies CASSLGSGFGFTDTQYF.